This TCR beta chain derives from a study of T-cell memory formation after mild COVID-19. Background on the study: Largely, the TCR clusters proved donor specific. Study-wide points: Some SARS-CoV-2-responding clones were already detected in memory before infection.

A remark on this clonotype: As yet, its antigen is unknown.

Germline V CDR1 and CDR2: MNHNY, SVGAGI (reference sequence). The CDR3 is 13 residues long. The germline V and J ends were trimmed by 5 bases and 5 bases, with 12 bases remaining between them. Via MiXCR, TCRdb re-called the 5' RACE reads, giving one row per CDR3 protein. The sample holds about 250,000 distinct CDR3 sequences, 15% seen once. V usage is TRBV6-6 and J usage is TRBJ1-1; D uncertain. The sequence came from an adult woman who had mild COVID-19 (a few samples of this study predate the infection). Cell type and time point are not known. Specimen: PBMCs or a T cell subset sorted from them (not recorded which). The CDR3 protein is CASSGSRGTEAFF. The CDR3 bases are TGTGCCAGCAGTGGGAGTCGAGGGACTGAAGCTTTCTTT.